These 22 T cell receptor beta chains came from one sample sequenced in a study of molecular identifiers for immune sequencing clone quantification. TCRdb ran MiXCR on the PCR reads and lists one entry per CDR3 protein. The sample records under 600,000 distinct CDR3 sequences, around a fifth being singletons. The sequenced sample was naive CD8+ T cells from blood, with Jurkat cell RNA spiked in. Sample subset: FACS-sorted CD8+CD4-CCR7+CD45RA+ naive T cells. The receptors originated from a human donor in good health. Some libraries in this study had Jurkat cell RNA spiked in.

The table lists this clonotype with many counts. The rearrangement uses TRBV6-5 and TRBJ2-5; D gene ambiguous. Germline CDR1 MNHEY, CDR2 SVGAGI. Trimming took 0 bases from V and 1 from J, leaving 9 bases between them. The CDR3 spans 15 residues. Written as DNA, the CDR3 is TGTGCCAGCAGTTACTCGATGGGCCTCCAAGAGACCCAGTACTTC. Translating gives CASSYSMGLQETQYF.

Many counts were recorded for this clonotype. The gene calls are TRBV7-9 and TRBJ2-3; D unclear. Deletions cut 2 bases from V and 2 bases from J, with 11 bases between. Germline lookup yields CDR1 SEHNR and CDR2 FQNEAQ (reference sequence). This CDR3 has 15 amino acids. CDR3 DNA: TGTGCCAGCAGCTTATTAGAGACCGTCACAGATACGCAGTATTTT. Its protein is CASSLLETVTDTQYF.

V usage is TRBV6-6 and J usage is TRBJ2-7, with 7 bases lining up with TRBD2. V shed 5 bases, J shed 2 bases, and the junction held 12 bases outside the gene matches. Germline lookup yields CDR1 MNHNY and CDR2 SVGAGI (reference sequence). This CDR3 has 16 amino acids. In DNA form, the CDR3 reads TGTGCCAGCAGTCCACCCGACTATGGACTAGCCTACGAGCAGTACTTC. Its translation: CASSPPDYGLAYEQYF.

This clonotype was counted a few times. This chain uses TRBV29-1 with TRBJ2-1; the D is unclear. The ends were cut back, 3 bases at V and 0 bases at J, with 12 bases in the middle. There are 15 residues in the CDR3. The germline V gene has CDR1 SQVTM and CDR2 ANQGSEA. The CDR3 DNA reads as TGCAGCGTTGATTTGCCAGAGAGCTCCTACAATGAGCAGTTCTTC. This gives the protein CSVDLPESSYNEQFF.

As for this clonotype: A much larger clone lies a single base off, so this may be a read error. This chain links TRBV6-5 with TRBJ2-3; D unresolved. This CDR3 contains 10 residues. V gave up 4 bases and J gave up 10 bases, with 6 bases separating them. Germline V gives CDR1 MNHEY, CDR2 SVGAGI. In DNA, the CDR3 is TGTGCCAGCAGTTGGCCTGCGCAGTATTTT. This encodes CASSWPAQYF.

V is TRBV6-5 and J is TRBJ2-3; the D is unclear. The V end lost 5 bases, the J end lost 0 bases, and 12 bases lay between the germline ends. The germline CDR1 and CDR2 sequences are MNHEY and SVGAGI. The CDR3 has 15 amino acids. The CDR3 DNA sequence: TGTGCCAGCAGTCCCGGTAGGATTAGCACAGATACGCAGTATTTT. Translating it yields CASSPGRISTDTQYF.

As concerns this clonotype: A much larger clone lies a single base off, so this may be a read error. The rearrangement links TRBV7-9 to TRBJ2-3; 8 nucleotides match TRBD2. With V trimmed by 5 bases and J by 7 bases, 11 bases remained unmatched. The V gene's germline CDR1 is SEHNR and CDR2 FQNEAQ (reference sequence). The CDR3 totals 15 residues. The CDR3 DNA is TGTGCCAGCAGCCCCCCGACTAGCGAGTATAATACGCAGTATTTT. It translates to CASSPPTSEYNTQYF.

This clonotype was seen ten or more times. The V gene is TRBV7-9, the J gene TRBJ2-7; no clear D. Per germline, CDR1 SEHNR and CDR2 FQNEAQ (reference sequence). The CDR3 is 14 residues long. Trimming removed 8 bases from V and 2 bases from J, with 16 bases in between. The CDR3 sequence: CASGVFAATYEQYF. Written as DNA, the CDR3 is TGTGCCAGCGGGGTATTTGCAGCAACCTACGAGCAGTACTTC.

This clonotype was picked up many times. This sequence joins TRBV28 and TRBJ2-5, with D perhaps TRBD1 (6 bases). Trimming took off 3 bases at V and 2 bases at J, with 10 bases between the two ends. Germline lookup yields CDR1 MDHEN and CDR2 SYDVKM. This CDR3 comprises 14 residues. The CDR3 nucleotides read TGTGCCAGCAGTTTTACAGGGTTTCAAGAGACCCAGTACTTC. It is translated as CASSFTGFQETQYF.

The chain carries TRBV5-1 and TRBJ2-3; 8 bases are shared with TRBD2. The germline CDR1 and CDR2 sequences are SGHRS and YFSETQ. The CDR3 totals 15 residues. V trimming: 3 bases; J trimming: 5 bases; junction bases outside the gene matches: 8. The CDR3, as DNA: TGCGCCAGCAGCTCTAACGGGAGGGTCGTAGATACGCAGTATTTT. This translates into CASSSNGRVVDTQYF.

The chain couples TRBV30 to TRBJ1-3; D uncertain. The length of the CDR3 is 12 residues. Germline assignment: CDR1 GTSNPN and CDR2 SVGIG (reference sequence). With 3 bases removed from V and 7 bases from J, the gap between germline ends came to 10 bases. The CDR3 DNA follows: TGTGCCTGGAGCCCCCTCGCGAACACCATATATTTT. This sequence encodes CAWSPLANTIYF.

This clonotype was observed many times. The CDR3 nucleotides are TGTGCCAGCAGTTACTCCGGGGGTGAGGTTGTCGAGCAGTACTTC. It is translated as CASSYSGGEVVEQYF. The chain employs TRBV6-5 and TRBJ2-7; a weak D match, TRBD2 (6 bases). The germline gives CDR1 MNHEY, CDR2 SVGAGI. The V end was cut by 0 bases, the J end by 6 bases, with 15 bases between. This CDR3 has 15 residues.

The gene calls are TRBV30 and TRBJ2-1; 7 bases fit TRBD1. The V gene end was trimmed by 4 bases and the J gene end by 12 bases; junction bases not matched to a gene: 9. This CDR3 comprises 12 residues. Germline V gives CDR1 GTSNPN, CDR2 SVGIG (reference sequence). The CDR3 coding sequence is TGTGCCTGGACCAAAGACAGGGTTCGGCAGTTCTTC. It yields the protein CAWTKDRVRQFF.

This clonotype was counted ten times or more. J is TRBJ2-1 and V is TRBV30; perhaps D is TRBD1 or TRBD2 (5 bases each). The CDR3 has 12 residues. Germline-derived CDR1 and CDR2 are GTSNPN and SVGIG (reference sequence). V gave up 0 bases and J gave up 8 bases, with 8 bases separating them. The CDR3 protein is CAWSVRGDEQFF. In nucleotides, the CDR3 is TGTGCCTGGAGTGTACGAGGGGATGAGCAGTTCTTC.

The table lists this clonotype with a few counts. The chain links TRBV21-1 to TRBJ1-1; the table's D call TRBD1 went unverified against the DNA. TRBV21-1 is a listed pseudogene. The CDR3 spans 16 residues. Written as DNA, the CDR3 is TGTGCCAGCAGCTCCCAACGGCTTACAGGGGCGACTGAAGCTTTCTTT. Residues: CASSSQRLTGATEAFF.

This clonotype has a handful of counts. This chain links TRBV5-6 with TRBJ1-2; D gene unclear. The CDR3 covers 14 residues. V was cut by 5 bases and J by 3 bases, with 14 bases left in between. Germline CDR1 is SGHDT and CDR2 is YYEEEE. The CDR3 sequence is CASRVGATYYGYTF. CDR3 sequence (DNA): TGTGCCAGCAGGGTAGGCGCCACCTACTATGGCTACACCTTC.

Comment on this clonotype: An end of the junction does not agree with germline; a read error may underlie this. The chain combines TRBV12-3 or TRBV12-4 with TRBJ2-7, with unresolved D. The CDR3 spans 13 residues. CDR3 in amino acids: CASSLGAPYERYF. The CDR3 bases are TGTGCCAGCAGTTTAGGGGCACCCTACGAGCGGTACTTC.

This clonotype was found many times. The gene calls are TRBV7-2 and TRBJ2-3; the D is unclear. V was shortened by 1 base and J by 1 base, with 9 bases between the two germline ends. Germline loops: CDR1 SGHTA, CDR2 FQGNSA. The CDR3 sequence is 15 residues long. CDR3 protein: CASSLGVFGTDTQYF. The CDR3 nucleotides read TGTGCCAGCAGCTTAGGGGTGTTTGGCACAGATACGCAGTATTTT.

This clonotype was detected only once. The chain combines TRBV7-9 with TRBJ2-1; D is possibly TRBD1 or TRBD2 (5 bases each). CDR1 SEHNR and CDR2 FQNEAQ come from the germline V gene (reference sequence). The CDR3 contains 13 residues. V dropped 6 bases and J dropped 6 bases, with 12 bases sitting between them. The CDR3 is CASRGTVVNEQFF. CDR3 DNA sequence: TGTGCCAGCAGGGGGACGGTTGTCAATGAGCAGTTCTTC.

The chain has TRBV6-8 and TRBJ1-5; D remains ambiguous. CDR3 size: 14 residues. The germline CDR1 and CDR2 sequences are MNHGY and SAAAGT. V lost 8 bases to trimming and J lost 2 bases, with 13 bases between them. CDR3 sequence reads: CASGPDDCNQPQHF. CDR3 sequence (DNA): TGTGCCAGCGGTCCGGACGATTGCAATCAGCCCCAGCATTTT.

With respect to this clonotype: This may stem from a read error, because a much larger clone lies one nucleotide away. Because the CDR3 is missing its conserved closing phenylalanine or tryptophan, this is likely a read error. The chain is built from TRBV2 and TRBJ1-1, with D hard to call. Trimming removed 11 bases from V and 3 bases from J, with 7 bases in between. The CDR3 has 10 residues. Germline CDR1 is SNHLY and CDR2 is FYNNEI. CDR3: CAGRDTEAFL. In nucleotides, the CDR3 is TGTGCCGGAAGGGACACTGAAGCTTTCCTT.

This clonotype was observed many times. V is TRBV4-1 and J is TRBJ2-7; 9 positions agree with TRBD1. The V gene's germline CDR1 is MGHRA and CDR2 YSYEKL. This CDR3 is 15 amino acids long. The V gene end was trimmed by 1 base and the J gene end by 6 bases; junction bases not matched to a gene: 7. The chain's CDR3 is CASSQGTGTGREQYF. The CDR3 bases are TGCGCCAGCAGCCAAGGGACCGGGACAGGGCGCGAGCAGTACTTC.